This entry lists 4 T cell receptor beta chains sequenced from one sample in a study of regulatory T cells in long-lasting Graves disease. Arm-PCR of CDR3 regions and iRepertoire HTBI primers were used to build TCR beta libraries. TCRdb reprocessed the multiplex PCR reads with MiXCR, giving one entry per CDR3 protein. There are about 420,000 distinct CDR3 sequences in the sample; around 20% occur only once, and about a quarter lies in the top ten. Sample time point: persistent/refractory GD, antithyroid drugs over 5 years with positive TRAb. The authors made the TCR library using RNA they extracted from PBMCs. The sample consisted of peripheral blood mononuclear cells (PBMCs), taken when the disease was refractory, from a patient treated with antithyroid drugs. Receptors originate from a female donor with Graves disease.

This clonotype was recorded a few times. The chain couples TRBV6-2 or TRBV6-3 to TRBJ1-1, with D possibly being TRBD1 (5 bases). The CDR3 is 12 amino acids. Trimming removed 6 bases from V and 6 bases from J, with 11 bases in between. Germline CDR1 is MNHEY and CDR2 is SVGEGT. CDR3 in DNA: TGTGCCAGCAGGGGGTCGGGGCCTGAAGCTTTCTTT. Encoded protein: CASRGSGPEAFF.

This clonotype was observed at least ten times. V usage is TRBV12-3 or TRBV12-4 and J usage is TRBJ1-5, with unresolved D. With 5 bases removed from V and 6 bases from J, the gap between germline ends came to 17 bases. The CDR3 consists of 15 residues. CDR3 DNA: TGTGCCAGCAGTCCTGAGATTACGCTAGGTCAGCCCCAGCATTTT. Translation: CASSPEITLGQPQHF.

This clonotype was seen a few times. V and J are TRBV5-5 and TRBJ1-1; tentatively, D is TRBD1 (5 bases). CDR3 length equals 14 residues. Germline loops: CDR1 SGHKS, CDR2 YYEKEE (reference sequence). V lost 2 bases, J lost 5 bases, and 13 bases lay in between. The CDR3 reads CASSFGGGITEAFF. In nucleotides, the CDR3 is TGTGCCAGCAGCTTTGGGGGGGGAATTACTGAAGCTTTCTTT.

V gene TRBV12-3 or TRBV12-4 combines with J gene TRBJ1-5, with D perhaps TRBD1 (6 bases). The CDR3 runs 16 residues. The V gene lost 6 bases and the J gene lost 1 base, with 16 bases spanning the gap. The CDR3 reads CASSIWAGASNQPQHF. The CDR3, as DNA: TGTGCCAGCAGCATATGGGCAGGGGCGAGCAATCAGCCCCAGCATTTT.